This T cell receptor beta chain was recovered during a study of CD8 T cells in Susac syndrome. This clonotype was recorded only once. This CDR3 spans 14 amino acids. V lost 4 bases and J 5 bases, leaving 15 bases between the germline ends. Germline V gives CDR1 SGDLS, CDR2 YYNGEE. An amount of RNA that ranged from about 0.45 to 1 ug was reverse transcribed with random hexamers. From the immunoSEQ multiplex PCR reads, TCRdb called clonotypes with MiXCR, one entry per CDR3 protein. The sample shows around 170,000 distinct CDR3 sequences, roughly 94% of them seen only once. This TCR was sampled from a human donor with Susac syndrome. The rearrangement links TRBV9 to TRBJ2-5; D may be TRBD2 (7 bases). Specimen: CD8+ T cells from PBMCs. The DNA for the CDR3 is TGTGCCAGCAGCCCCCCGGGGGGCGGCGAGACCCAGTACTTC. As protein: CASSPPGGGETQYF.